Listed below are T cell receptor beta chains from one sample, sequenced in a study of cytomegalovirus exposure and HLA in healthy donors. Repertoires were generated with immunoSEQ multiplex PCR, while TCRdb's copy carries only in-frame clones and drops some. The table has 150,000 to 200,000 clones, 77% seen once. The sample consisted of PBMCs. These receptors were taken from a female donor in good health and CMV-seronegative. CDR3s include the opening cysteine and the closing phenylalanine or tryptophan. The D gene is left open where the match is weak. Clone sizes are given selectively: once, few, many, or a class where the clone is expanded.

J gene: TRBJ2-3
clone size: .
D gene: .
CDR3 length: 13
V gene: TRBV28
CDR3 protein: CASRRTGTDTQYF
CDR3 DNA: TGTGCCAGCAGAAGGACAGGCACAGATACGCAGTATTTT

J gene: TRBJ2-5
clone size: once
D gene: .
CDR3 length: 16
V gene: TRBV5-6
CDR3 protein: CASSLAQEGSAETQYF
CDR3 DNA: TGTGCCAGCAGCTTGGCTCAGGAGGGTAGTGCAGAGACCCAGTACTTC

J gene: TRBJ2-6
clone size: .
D gene: TRBD1
CDR3 length: 15
V gene: TRBV2
CDR3 protein: CASTQTGAGANVLTF
CDR3 DNA: TGTGCCAGCACCCAGACAGGGGCTGGGGCCAACGTCCTGACTTTC

J gene: TRBJ2-1
clone size: .
D gene: .
CDR3 length: 15
V gene: TRBV19
CDR3 protein: CASSPQPGTYNEQFF
CDR3 DNA: TGTGCCAGTAGTCCCCAACCAGGGACCTACAATGAGCAGTTCTTC

J gene: TRBJ2-1
clone size: .
D gene: TRBD2
CDR3 length: 14
V gene: TRBV5-8
CDR3 protein: CASSLTSGYNEQFF
CDR3 DNA: TGTGCCAGCAGCTTGACTAGCGGCTACAATGAGCAGTTCTTC

J gene: TRBJ1-5
clone size: .
D gene: TRBD1
CDR3 length: 19
V gene: TRBV15
CDR3 protein: CATSSVDRGLLSQDQPQHF
CDR3 DNA: TGTGCCACCAGCAGCGTGGACAGGGGGCTTTTATCCCAGGATCAGCCCCAGCATTTT

J gene: TRBJ1-2
clone size: .
D gene: TRBD1
CDR3 length: 15
V gene: TRBV7-8
CDR3 protein: CASSRLGQGDYGYTF
CDR3 DNA: TGTGCCAGCAGCCGACTGGGACAGGGTGACTATGGCTACACCTTC

J gene: TRBJ2-1
clone size: .
D gene: TRBD1
CDR3 length: 16
V gene: TRBV6-5
CDR3 protein: CASSSTDRGPYNEQFF
CDR3 DNA: TGTGCCAGCAGTTCTACCGACAGGGGACCCTACAATGAGCAGTTCTTC

J gene: TRBJ2-7
clone size: .
D gene: TRBD1
CDR3 length: 16
V gene: TRBV9
CDR3 protein: CASSPGDSRSLYEQYF
CDR3 DNA: TGTGCCAGCAGCCCAGGGGACAGCCGATCCCTCTACGAGCAGTACTTC

J gene: TRBJ2-1
clone size: .
D gene: TRBD2
CDR3 length: 14
V gene: TRBV7-2
CDR3 protein: CASAGGLAYNEQFF
CDR3 DNA: TGTGCCAGCGCCGGGGGACTAGCCTACAATGAGCAGTTCTTC

J gene: TRBJ2-7
clone size: .
D gene: TRBD1
CDR3 length: 16
V gene: TRBV5-4
CDR3 protein: CASSLYGTGDTYEQYF
CDR3 DNA: TGTGCCAGCAGCCTATACGGGACAGGGGACACCTACGAGCAGTACTTC

J gene: TRBJ1-2
clone size: few
D gene: TRBD1
CDR3 length: 13
V gene: TRBV7-2
CDR3 protein: CASSLRDRDGYTF
CDR3 DNA: TGTGCCAGCAGCTTACGCGACAGGGATGGCTACACCTTC

J gene: TRBJ1-5
clone size: .
D gene: .
CDR3 length: 15
V gene: TRBV2
CDR3 protein: CASRDMSRFHQPQHF
CDR3 DNA: TGTGCCAGCAGGGACATGTCGCGGTTCCATCAGCCCCAGCATTTT

J gene: TRBJ1-2
clone size: many
D gene: .
CDR3 length: 13
V gene: TRBV5-1
CDR3 protein: CASSLEGVRDYTF
CDR3 DNA: TGCGCCAGCAGCTTAGAAGGGGTACGAGACTACACCTTC

J gene: TRBJ1-4
clone size: .
D gene: .
CDR3 length: 14
V gene: TRBV29-1
CDR3 protein: CSAGQTTTNEKLFF
CDR3 DNA: TGCAGCGCCGGACAGACAACAACTAATGAAAAACTGTTTTTT

J gene: TRBJ1-5
clone size: .
D gene: TRBD1
CDR3 length: 14
V gene: TRBV19
CDR3 protein: CASSTDRATQPQHF
CDR3 DNA: TGTGCCAGTAGTACTGACAGGGCCACACAGCCCCAGCATTTT

J gene: TRBJ2-4
clone size: .
D gene: TRBD2
CDR3 length: 18
V gene: TRBV30
CDR3 protein: CAWSPRDGGDLAKNIQYF
CDR3 DNA: TGTGCCTGGAGTCCCAGGGACGGGGGGGATTTAGCCAAAAACATTCAGTACTTC

J gene: TRBJ1-6
clone size: .
D gene: TRBD1
CDR3 length: 15
V gene: TRBV19
CDR3 protein: CASRTGGAGNSPLHF
CDR3 DNA: TGTGCCAGTAGGACAGGGGGCGCGGGAAATTCACCCCTCCACTTT

J gene: TRBJ2-1
clone size: .
D gene: TRBD2
CDR3 length: 18
V gene: TRBV28
CDR3 protein: CASSGTSGRRTAYNEQFF
CDR3 DNA: TGTGCCAGCAGCGGGACTAGCGGGAGGAGGACGGCCTACAATGAGCAGTTCTTC

J gene: TRBJ2-3
clone size: .
D gene: .
CDR3 length: 13
V gene: TRBV7-6
CDR3 protein: CASSVIRGDTQYF
CDR3 DNA: TGTGCCAGCAGCGTGATTCGGGGAGATACGCAGTATTTT

J gene: TRBJ1-1
clone size: .
D gene: TRBD1
CDR3 length: 17
V gene: TRBV5-1
CDR3 protein: CASSLGPQGGQNTEAFF
CDR3 DNA: TGCGCCAGCAGCTTGGGGCCCCAGGGGGGCCAGAACACTGAAGCTTTCTTT

J gene: TRBJ2-1
clone size: .
D gene: .
CDR3 length: 18
V gene: TRBV28
CDR3 protein: CASSLWAIAVSEDNEQFF
CDR3 DNA: TGTGCCAGCAGTTTATGGGCCATCGCGGTGTCAGAGGACAATGAGCAGTTCTTC

J gene: TRBJ1-2
clone size: .
D gene: .
CDR3 length: 13
V gene: TRBV29-1
CDR3 protein: CSVAVGEGYGYTF
CDR3 DNA: TGCAGCGTTGCGGTTGGGGAGGGCTATGGCTACACCTTC

J gene: TRBJ1-1
clone size: .
D gene: TRBD1
CDR3 length: 16
V gene: TRBV5-6
CDR3 protein: CASSLRTGGTNTEAFF
CDR3 DNA: TGTGCCAGCAGCCTACGGACAGGCGGCACGAACACTGAAGCTTTCTTT

J gene: TRBJ1-3
clone size: .
D gene: .
CDR3 length: 16
V gene: TRBV28
CDR3 protein: CASSFQQGSSGNTIYF
CDR3 DNA: TGTGCCAGCAGTTTCCAACAGGGAAGCTCTGGAAACACCATATATTTT

J gene: TRBJ2-3
clone size: few
D gene: .
CDR3 length: 17
V gene: TRBV30
CDR3 protein: CAWGRGTSGLSTDTQYF
CDR3 DNA: TGTGCCTGGGGGCGGGGCACGTCGGGGTTAAGCACAGATACGCAGTATTTT

J gene: TRBJ1-6
clone size: .
D gene: TRBD1
CDR3 length: 15
V gene: TRBV11-2
CDR3 protein: CASSLVTGGDSPLHF
CDR3 DNA: TGTGCCAGCAGCTTAGTTACAGGGGGTGATTCACCCCTCCACTTT

J gene: TRBJ2-6
clone size: .
D gene: .
CDR3 length: 16
V gene: TRBV4-1
CDR3 protein: CASSQEGSSGANVLTF
CDR3 DNA: TGCGCCAGCAGCCAAGAGGGGAGCTCTGGGGCCAACGTCCTGACTTTC

J gene: TRBJ2-5
clone size: .
D gene: .
CDR3 length: 15
V gene: TRBV30
CDR3 protein: CAWSTNQGPQETQYF
CDR3 DNA: TGTGCCTGGAGTACCAATCAGGGGCCCCAAGAGACCCAGTACTTC

J gene: TRBJ1-5
clone size: .
D gene: TRBD1
CDR3 length: 15
V gene: TRBV7-6
CDR3 protein: CASSSGTGVAQPQHF
CDR3 DNA: TGTGCCAGCAGCTCCGGGACAGGGGTCGCTCAGCCCCAGCATTTT

J gene: TRBJ1-3
clone size: .
D gene: .
CDR3 length: 14
V gene: TRBV7-8
CDR3 protein: CATQGGRSGNTIYF
CDR3 DNA: TGTGCTACTCAGGGAGGCCGCTCTGGAAACACCATATATTTT

J gene: TRBJ2-7
clone size: .
D gene: TRBD2
CDR3 length: 13
V gene: TRBV28
CDR3 protein: CASRASGTYEQYF
CDR3 DNA: TGTGCCAGCCGAGCTAGCGGAACGTACGAGCAGTACTTC

J gene: TRBJ2-7
clone size: few
D gene: TRBD2
CDR3 length: 14
V gene: TRBV7-8
CDR3 protein: CASSLVAGAYEQYF
CDR3 DNA: TGTGCCAGCAGCTTAGTAGCGGGGGCGTACGAGCAGTACTTC

J gene: TRBJ1-5
clone size: .
D gene: .
CDR3 length: 13
V gene: TRBV19
CDR3 protein: CASTSGFYQPQHF
CDR3 DNA: TGTGCCAGTACCTCCGGGTTCTATCAGCCCCAGCATTTT

J gene: TRBJ2-1
clone size: once
D gene: TRBD2
CDR3 length: 16
V gene: TRBV15
CDR3 protein: CATSRVGGRGGNEQFF
CDR3 DNA: TGTGCCACCAGCAGAGTGGGCGGGAGGGGGGGGAATGAGCAGTTCTTC

J gene: TRBJ2-7
clone size: .
D gene: TRBD1
CDR3 length: 18
V gene: TRBV7-8
CDR3 protein: CASGGTGVPGPVGYEQYF
CDR3 DNA: TGTGCCTCGGGGGGGACAGGGGTCCCCGGGCCCGTAGGCTACGAGCAGTACTTC

J gene: TRBJ2-6
clone size: .
D gene: .
CDR3 length: 12
V gene: TRBV27
CDR3 protein: CASSPGANVLTF
CDR3 DNA: TGTGCCAGCAGTCCAGGGGCCAACGTCCTGACTTTC

J gene: TRBJ2-1
clone size: .
D gene: TRBD2
CDR3 length: 14
V gene: TRBV7-3
CDR3 protein: CASSSGLADNEQFF
CDR3 DNA: TGTGCCAGCAGCTCGGGACTAGCGGACAATGAGCAGTTCTTC

J gene: TRBJ1-2
clone size: .
D gene: .
CDR3 length: 13
V gene: TRBV18
CDR3 protein: CASSQQTAYGYTF
CDR3 DNA: TGTGCCAGCTCACAGCAGACAGCCTATGGCTACACCTTC

J gene: TRBJ1-5
clone size: few
D gene: .
CDR3 length: 14
V gene: TRBV6-1
CDR3 protein: CASSEREGNQPQHF
CDR3 DNA: TGTGCCAGCAGTGAACGGGAGGGCAATCAGCCCCAGCATTTT

J gene: TRBJ2-7
clone size: .
D gene: TRBD2
CDR3 length: 16
V gene: TRBV6-6
CDR3 protein: CASSQTTSGSHYEQYF
CDR3 DNA: TGTGCCAGCAGTCAAACGACTAGCGGGAGCCATTACGAGCAGTACTTC

J gene: TRBJ1-2
clone size: few
D gene: .
CDR3 length: 13
V gene: TRBV2
CDR3 protein: CASRGWGGDGYTF
CDR3 DNA: TGTGCCAGCAGGGGGTGGGGCGGTGATGGCTACACCTTC

J gene: TRBJ2-5
clone size: .
D gene: TRBD2
CDR3 length: 15
V gene: TRBV19
CDR3 protein: CASSILAGLQETQYF
CDR3 DNA: TGTGCCAGTAGTATCCTAGCGGGGCTCCAAGAGACCCAGTACTTC

J gene: TRBJ1-1
clone size: .
D gene: TRBD1
CDR3 length: 14
V gene: TRBV19
CDR3 protein: CASSRDRGRTEAFF
CDR3 DNA: TGTGCCAGTAGTCGCGACAGGGGCCGAACTGAAGCTTTCTTT

J gene: TRBJ1-1
clone size: .
D gene: .
CDR3 length: 12
V gene: TRBV7-9
CDR3 protein: CASNTMDTEAFF
CDR3 DNA: TGTGCCAGCAATACAATGGACACTGAAGCTTTCTTT

J gene: TRBJ2-7
clone size: few
D gene: .
CDR3 length: 13
V gene: TRBV13
CDR3 protein: CASSPPSTYEQYF
CDR3 DNA: TGTGCCAGCAGCCCTCCATCTACCTACGAGCAGTACTTC

J gene: TRBJ2-5
clone size: .
D gene: .
CDR3 length: 13
V gene: TRBV30
CDR3 protein: CAWSGGEAETQYF
CDR3 DNA: TGTGCCTGGAGTGGGGGGGAGGCGGAGACCCAGTACTTC

J gene: TRBJ2-4
clone size: .
D gene: .
CDR3 length: 14
V gene: TRBV29-1
CDR3 protein: CSVGNRTDRNIQYF
CDR3 DNA: TGCAGCGTTGGCAATAGGACAGACCGAAACATTCAGTACTTC

J gene: TRBJ2-2
clone size: .
D gene: TRBD2
CDR3 length: 16
V gene: TRBV9
CDR3 protein: CASSVVSGGSAGELFF
CDR3 DNA: TGTGCCAGCAGCGTAGTAAGCGGGGGCTCCGCCGGGGAGCTGTTTTTT

J gene: TRBJ1-1
clone size: once
D gene: .
CDR3 length: 16
V gene: TRBV28
CDR3 protein: CASSLRPGLRNTEAFF
CDR3 DNA: TGTGCCAGCAGTTTACGCCCGGGGTTGAGAAACACTGAAGCTTTCTTT

J gene: TRBJ2-3
clone size: .
D gene: TRBD1
CDR3 length: 14
V gene: TRBV2
CDR3 protein: CASSVGQATDTQYF
CDR3 DNA: TGTGCCAGCAGCGTCGGACAGGCCACAGATACGCAGTATTTT

J gene: TRBJ2-7
clone size: .
D gene: TRBD2
CDR3 length: 14
V gene: TRBV6-1
CDR3 protein: CAAERSAGDYEQYF
CDR3 DNA: TGTGCCGCAGAGAGGTCCGCGGGGGACTACGAGCAGTACTTC